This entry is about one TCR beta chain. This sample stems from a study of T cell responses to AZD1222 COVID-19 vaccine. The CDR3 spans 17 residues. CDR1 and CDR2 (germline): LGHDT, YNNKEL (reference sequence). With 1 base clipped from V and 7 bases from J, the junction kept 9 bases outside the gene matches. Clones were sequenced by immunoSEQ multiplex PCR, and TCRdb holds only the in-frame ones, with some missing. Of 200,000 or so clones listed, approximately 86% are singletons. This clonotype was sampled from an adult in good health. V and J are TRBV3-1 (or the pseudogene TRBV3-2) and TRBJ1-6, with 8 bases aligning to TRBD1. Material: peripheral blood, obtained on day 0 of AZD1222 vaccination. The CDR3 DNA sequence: TGTGCCAGCAGCCAAGGAGGGCAGGGGGCTTTAAATTCACCCCTCCACTTT. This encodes CASSQGGQGALNSPLHF.